Reported below is one T cell receptor (beta chain). This entry comes from a study of OX40 agonist ivuxolimab in advanced cancers. Study background: A mean age of approximately 58 years, range roughly 20 to 80, was recorded, and 70% to 85% were male.

Trimming took off 6 bases at V and 2 bases at J, with 23 bases between the two ends. The CDR3 runs to 17 residues. Germline values: CDR1 MDHEN, CDR2 SYDVKM. Profiling relied on immunoSEQ multiplex PCR, and the TCRdb table lists in-frame clones only, not all of them. The sample holds about 29,000 clones, approximately 91% seen once. The rearrangement joins TRBV28 to TRBJ2-7, with a tentative D call TRBD2 (7 bases). The receptor's source is an adult with an advanced solid tumor such as melanoma, head and neck, liver or kidney cancer. The sample here was CD4+ or CD8+ T cells sorted from blood, taken in a trial of the OX40 agonist ivuxolimab. CDR3: CASSLGHEGGPPYEQYF. The CDR3, as DNA: TGTGCCAGCAGCTTGGGGCACGAGGGGGGGCCCCCCTACGAGCAGTACTTC.